This T cell receptor beta chain was obtained from a study of blood T cells in healthy people across ages. In the study overall: Template switching retrieved approximately one barcoded beta molecule for each two T cells.

Trimming removed 3 bases from V and 3 bases from J; junction bases left unmatched: 12. The CDR3 has 18 amino acids. Germline V gene sequence: CDR1 MNHEY, CDR2 SVGAGI. In this sample, this clonotype turned up a few times. PCR was performed a second time for roughly 7 to 12 cycles using a sample-barcoded 5' primer and a J-beta primer mix. From the 5' RACE reads, TCRdb called clonotypes with MiXCR, one entry per CDR3 protein. The table shows 500,000 to 600,000 distinct CDR3 sequences, with 27% occurring only once. V and J are TRBV6-5 and TRBJ2-3; 10 bases line up with TRBD2. This sequence originates from a woman aged 65 to 85 in good health. Sequenced: blood. CDR3 bases: TGTGCCAGCAGTTATTGGGCTAGCGGGGGAAAAGCAACAGATACGCAGTATTTT. This gives the protein CASSYWASGGKATDTQYF.